This T cell receptor (beta chain) stems from a study of blood T cell repertoires in COVID-19. About the study: Spain, Italy and the United States supplied samples that represented acute and convalescent COVID-19.

In the source study's methods: Estimation of nucleated cell counts was performed using reference gene primer amplification. Assay: immunoSEQ multiplex PCR; the TCRdb copy retains only in-frame clones and omits some. From that table come the V and J calls and clone size; the DNA was used to work out D and trimming. Of about 76,000 clones listed, approximately 78% were seen once; the top ten hold roughly 18%. CDR1 SGHRS and CDR2 YFSETQ come from the germline V gene. V lost 3 bases to trimming and J lost 3 bases; unmatched junction nucleotides: 14. The CDR3 is made up of 17 amino acids. Sequencing was performed on peripheral blood. The chain employs TRBV5-1 and TRBJ1-1, with 7 bases that match TRBD1. This clonotype originated in a woman aged 55-70 years with acute or convalescent COVID-19. The CDR3 reads CASSSAGTAYMYTEAFF. The CDR3 nucleotides are TGCGCCAGCAGCTCGGCCGGGACAGCATACATGTACACTGAAGCTTTCTTT.